This TCR beta chain was sequenced for a study of T-cell reconstitution after alpha-beta-depleted transplantation in children (dated by TCRdb to the mid-2010s). Study-wide context: Using TCR repertoire profiling, the study followed T-cell immune reconstitution in a quantitative way in children after TCRalphabeta/CD19-depleted allogeneic hematopoietic cell transplantation.

The method behind the library was PCR. Sequencing instrument: Illumina HiSeq 2500. Molecular barcoding was employed in the preparation of TCR libraries, with unique molecular identifiers being used to normalize TCRbeta repertoire quantification. TCRdb took the public reads, trimmed them with fastp at Q25, ran MiXCR for clone calling and kept in-frame beta chains. Rows with one shared CDR3 protein collapse into an entry with the most common genes and DNA. This sample gives hundreds of thousands of distinct CDR3 sequences in total; 10% to 15% of them show up just once. 2% to 2.5% of the sample belongs to the ten largest clones. This clonotype was seen only a few times. There is no known antigen for this receptor. No base-level quality is on record; no much larger clone is a single base apart. The sample's treatment or condition label is to be understood as: allogeneic hematopoietic cell transplantation with graft depleted of TCRalphabeta T cells and CD19 B cells. TCRalphabeta/CD19-depleted allogeneic hematopoietic cell grafts were given to the transplant recipients, all of whom were children.

Via the germline V gene, CDR1 is SQVTM and CDR2 ANQGSEA. The CDR3 contains 14 residues, cysteine and phenylalanine counted. Left in the record is the CDR3 DNA by itself, 42 bases read in frame from the first base. V has 7 bases trimmed and J has 2 bases trimmed; junction bases matching no gene number 7. What the work shows at the level of the full study, not this receptor alone: The frequencies of hyperexpanded clones fell over the following months, and after one year, T-cell counts and TCRbeta diversity were mostly attributed to newly produced T cells. Apparently early alphabetaT-cell count recovery about two months after transplant reportedly relied on only several hundred rapidly expanded clones derived from non-depleted graft cells. The high TCRbeta diversity at day 60 in some patients was ascribed to recipient T cells and intrathymic progenitors that had survived conditioning.

This clonotype was sampled from a male patient under 18 who had a stem cell transplant for acute myeloid leukemia, so the T cells may come from the graft donor. Material: PBMCs, mostly from graft donor cells, obtained 360 days after TCRalphabeta/CD19-depleted stem cell transplant. The V gene is TRBV29-1 and the J gene is TRBJ2-3; the central 9 bases match TRBD2. The CDR3: CSAGLARYTDTQYF. The DNA reads TGCAGCGCAGGACTAGCGAGATACACAGATACGCAGTATTTT.